This T cell receptor beta chain appears in the sequencing data of a study of blood T cell repertoires in COVID-19 (dated by TCRdb to about 2020). Turning to the overall study: Samples from collaborators originated in the United States, Italy and Spain and spanned both the acute and convalescent phases of COVID-19. Where available, HLA class I and class II types were taken from metadata supplied by the sample provider and were not determined by assay-based typing. The samples were drawn from the first 160 participants of the ongoing ImmuneRACE study and from over a thousand subjects provided by 6 global collaborators. A de-identified subject ID, COVID-19 status, age in years and sex were almost always included in the sample metadata. The dataset comprised deeply sampled blood TCRbeta repertoires from subjects exposed to, actively infected with, or recovered from COVID-19. The repertoires were released in a freely available public database meant as a resource for research on the immune response to SARS-CoV-2. The material from the prospective study consisted of cDNA or gDNA derived from T cells, B-cell-depleted T cells, or PBMCs. Overall study results and their limits: The amount of clinical and demographic metadata varied by source and participant and was provided uncurated.

From the germline V gene, CDR1 is SGHDN and CDR2 is FVKESK. The CDR3 sequence holds 16 residues, the cysteine and phenylalanine included. Of the read, only the CDR3 DNA is kept; its 48 bases are in frame from base 1. V sheds 4 bases and J sheds 4 bases, leaving 19 bases between their ends. For this clone: It lacks a known antigen. Base qualities were left out, and no much larger clone turns up one base away.

The immunoSEQ Assay, a bias-controlled multiplex PCR, was used to amplify TCRbeta CDR3 regions from genomic DNA. Processing in the source paper ran as follows. Nucleated cell counts per sample were estimated from amplification of reference gene primers within the assay. To quantify the absolute abundance of each unique TCRbeta CDR3 rearrangement, sequence reads were collapsed and filtered. Productive Simpson clonality was computed per sample as the square root of Simpson's diversity index over productive rearrangements. The immuneACCESS repertoire file appears here via TCRdb, limited to in-frame rearrangements. These files lack a portion of the clones; in checked studies, under half of the deficit traces to unresolved V genes, and the cause of the others is not known. The DNA was the basis for D and trimming; V, J and clone size are from that table. The sample yields roughly 120,000 clones; roughly 86% were counted once. About 4.5% of the sample comes from the top ten.

Whole blood was collected in K2EDTA tubes by collaborating institutions according to the institutions' own protocols. Collaborator samples were shipped for TCRbeta analysis as frozen whole blood, isolated PBMCs, or DNA extracted from either sample type. The sequence derives from a man in his forties with acute or convalescent COVID-19. Sequencing used peripheral blood. The sequence joins TRBV14 to TRBJ1-2, with an unclear D gene assignment. The CDR3 region has the sequence CASSPVEAPLGYGYTF. The sequenced DNA: TGTGCCAGCAGCCCCGTTGAAGCACCTCTAGGCTATGGCTACACCTTC.